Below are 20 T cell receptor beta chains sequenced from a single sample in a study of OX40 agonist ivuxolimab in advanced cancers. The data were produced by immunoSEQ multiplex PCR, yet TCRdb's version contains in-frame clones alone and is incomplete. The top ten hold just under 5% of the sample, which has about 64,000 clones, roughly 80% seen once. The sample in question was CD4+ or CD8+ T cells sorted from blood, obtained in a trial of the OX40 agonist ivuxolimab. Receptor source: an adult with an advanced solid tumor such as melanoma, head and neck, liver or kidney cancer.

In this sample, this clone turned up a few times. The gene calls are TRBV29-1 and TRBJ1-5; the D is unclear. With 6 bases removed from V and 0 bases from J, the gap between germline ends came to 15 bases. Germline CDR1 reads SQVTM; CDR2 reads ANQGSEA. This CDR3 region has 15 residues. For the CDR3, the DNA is TGCAGCGTCCTAGATGACAAATATAGCAATCAGCCCCAGCATTTT. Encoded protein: CSVLDDKYSNQPQHF.

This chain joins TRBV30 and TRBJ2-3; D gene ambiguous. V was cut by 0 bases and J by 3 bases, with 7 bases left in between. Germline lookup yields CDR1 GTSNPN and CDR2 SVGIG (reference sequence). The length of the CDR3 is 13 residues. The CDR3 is CAWSVQETDTQYF. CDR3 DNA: TGTGCCTGGAGTGTACAAGAGACAGATACGCAGTATTTT.

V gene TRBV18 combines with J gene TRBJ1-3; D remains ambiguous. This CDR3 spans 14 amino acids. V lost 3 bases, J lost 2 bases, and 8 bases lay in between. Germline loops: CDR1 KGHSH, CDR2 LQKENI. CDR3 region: CASSPAEAGNTIYF. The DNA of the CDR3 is TGTGCCAGCTCACCCGCGGAAGCTGGAAACACCATATATTTT. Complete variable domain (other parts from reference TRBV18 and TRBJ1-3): NAGVMQNPRHLVRRRGQEARLRCSPMKGHSHVYWYRQLPEEGLKFMVYLQKENIIDESGMPKERFSAEFPKEGPSILRIQQVVRGDSAAYFCASSPAEAGNTIYFGEGSWLTVV.

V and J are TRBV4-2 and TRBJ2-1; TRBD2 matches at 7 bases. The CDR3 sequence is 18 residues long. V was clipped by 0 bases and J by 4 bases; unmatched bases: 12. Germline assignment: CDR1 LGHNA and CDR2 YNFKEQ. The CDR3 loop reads CASSQDPSGAGIYNEQFF. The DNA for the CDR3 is TGTGCCAGCAGCCAAGACCCTAGCGGAGCCGGCATATACAATGAGCAGTTCTTC.

CDR3 nucleotides: TGCGCCAGCAGCCTTGGACAGGGGATCGAGCAGTACTTC. Protein product: CASSLGQGIEQYF. The gene calls are TRBV4-1 and TRBJ2-7, with 9 bases identical to TRBD1. From germline, CDR1 is MGHRA and CDR2 YSYEKL. The ends lost 4 bases at V and 6 bases at J; junction bases unmatched: 4. This CDR3 is built from 13 residues.

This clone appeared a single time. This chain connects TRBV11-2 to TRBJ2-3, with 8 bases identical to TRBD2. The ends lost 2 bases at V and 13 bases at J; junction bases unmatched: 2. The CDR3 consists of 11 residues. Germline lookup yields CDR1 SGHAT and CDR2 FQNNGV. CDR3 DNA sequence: TGTGCCAGCAGCTTATGGGGACTAGAGTATTTT. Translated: CASSLWGLEYF.

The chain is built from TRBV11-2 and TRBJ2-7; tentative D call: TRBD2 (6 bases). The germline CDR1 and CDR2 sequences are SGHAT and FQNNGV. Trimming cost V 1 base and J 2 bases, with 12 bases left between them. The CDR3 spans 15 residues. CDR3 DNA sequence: TGTGCCAGCAGCTTAGGACGGGAGATAGCCTACGAGCAGTACTTC. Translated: CASSLGREIAYEQYF.

The CDR3 nucleotides are TGTGCCAGCAGCCGGGGACTAGCGGGGATGAGCTCCTACAATGAGCAGTTCTTC. Its translation: CASSRGLAGMSSYNEQFF. The chain has TRBV7-6 and TRBJ2-1; TRBD2 matches 13 bases. CDR1 is SGHVS, CDR2 FNYEAQ, per germline. The CDR3 totals 18 residues. V was pared by 5 bases and J by 0 bases, with 7 bases of the junction left unmatched.

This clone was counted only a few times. CDR3 nucleotide sequence: TGTGCCAGCTCACCTCGAGCGCGAGAGGAGACCCAGTACTTC. It translates to CASSPRAREETQYF. The rearrangement joins TRBV18 to TRBJ2-5; D not certain. The germline V gene encodes CDR1 KGHSH and CDR2 LQKENI. The V gene lost 3 bases and the J gene lost 5 bases, with 13 bases spanning the gap. The CDR3 is made up of 14 amino acids.

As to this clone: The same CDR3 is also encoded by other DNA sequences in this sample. For the CDR3, the DNA is TGTGCCAGCAGTTTAACCCCCCGGGGAGCAAACACTGAAGCTTTCTTT. Translation gives CASSLTPRGANTEAFF. The chain combines TRBV27 with TRBJ1-1; D is ambiguous. Per the germline V gene, CDR1 is MNHEY and CDR2 is SMNVEV (reference sequence). The CDR3 is 16 residues long. V gave up 2 bases and J gave up 2 bases, with 15 bases separating them.

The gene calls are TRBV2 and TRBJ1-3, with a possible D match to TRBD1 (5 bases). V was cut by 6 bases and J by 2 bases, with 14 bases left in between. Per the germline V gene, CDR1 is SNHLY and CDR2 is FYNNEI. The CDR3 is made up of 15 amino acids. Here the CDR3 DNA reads TGTGCCAGCAGGGGAACCGGGACTGCTGGAAACACCATATATTTT. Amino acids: CASRGTGTAGNTIYF.

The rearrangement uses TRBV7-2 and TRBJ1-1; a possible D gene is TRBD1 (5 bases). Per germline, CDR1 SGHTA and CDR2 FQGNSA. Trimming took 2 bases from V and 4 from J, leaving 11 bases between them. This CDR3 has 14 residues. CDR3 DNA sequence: TGTGCCAGCAGCTTAAATGAGGGGATCACTGAAGCTTTCTTT. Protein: CASSLNEGITEAFF.

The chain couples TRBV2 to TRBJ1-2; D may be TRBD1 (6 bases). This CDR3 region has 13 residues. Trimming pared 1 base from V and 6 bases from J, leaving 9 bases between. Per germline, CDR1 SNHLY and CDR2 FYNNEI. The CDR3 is CASSEGQVDGYTF. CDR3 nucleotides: TGTGCCAGCAGTGAAGGACAGGTTGATGGCTACACCTTC.

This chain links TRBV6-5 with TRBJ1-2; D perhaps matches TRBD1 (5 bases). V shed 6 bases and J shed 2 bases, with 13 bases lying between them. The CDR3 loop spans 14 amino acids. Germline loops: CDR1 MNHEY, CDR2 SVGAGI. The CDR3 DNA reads TGTGCCAGCAGCTCCGGGGGAGGGAACTATGGCTACACCTTC. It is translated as CASSSGGGNYGYTF.

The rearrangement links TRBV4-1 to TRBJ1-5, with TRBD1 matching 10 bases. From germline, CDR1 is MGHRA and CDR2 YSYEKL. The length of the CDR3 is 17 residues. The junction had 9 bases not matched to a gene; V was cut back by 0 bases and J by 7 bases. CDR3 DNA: TGCGCCAGCAGCCAAGATAGGGAGACAGGGGGCAGGCAGCCCCAGCATTTT. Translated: CASSQDRETGGRQPQHF.

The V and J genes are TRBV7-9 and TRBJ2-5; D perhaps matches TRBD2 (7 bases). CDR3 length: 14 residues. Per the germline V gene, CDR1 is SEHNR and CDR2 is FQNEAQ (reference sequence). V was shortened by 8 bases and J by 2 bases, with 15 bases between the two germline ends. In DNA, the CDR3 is TGTGCCAGCGCCAAGAGGGGGGGGCAAGAGACCCAGTACTTC. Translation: CASAKRGGQETQYF.

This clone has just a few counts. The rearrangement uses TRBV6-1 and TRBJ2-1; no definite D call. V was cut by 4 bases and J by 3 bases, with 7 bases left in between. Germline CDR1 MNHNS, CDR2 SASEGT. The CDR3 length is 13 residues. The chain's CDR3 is CASSVRVYNEQFF. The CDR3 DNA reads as TGTGCCAGCAGTGTGAGAGTCTACAATGAGCAGTTCTTC.

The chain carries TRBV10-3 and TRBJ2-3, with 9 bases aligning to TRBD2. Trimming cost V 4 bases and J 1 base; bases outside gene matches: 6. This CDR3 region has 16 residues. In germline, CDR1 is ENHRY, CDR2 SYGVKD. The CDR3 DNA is TGTGCCATCAGTGGATCTAGCGGGGCTGGCACAGATACGCAGTATTTT. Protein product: CAISGSSGAGTDTQYF.

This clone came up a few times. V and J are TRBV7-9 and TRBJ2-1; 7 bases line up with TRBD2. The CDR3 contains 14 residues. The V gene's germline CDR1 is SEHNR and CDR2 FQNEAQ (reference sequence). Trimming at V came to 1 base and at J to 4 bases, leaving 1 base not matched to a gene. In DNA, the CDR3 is TGTGCCAGCAGCTTAGGGACTAGTTACAATGAGCAGTTCTTC. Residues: CASSLGTSYNEQFF.

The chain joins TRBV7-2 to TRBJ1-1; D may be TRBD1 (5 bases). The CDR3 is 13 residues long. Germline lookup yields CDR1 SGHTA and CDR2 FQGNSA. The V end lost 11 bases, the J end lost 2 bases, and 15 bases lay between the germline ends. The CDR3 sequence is CAAGRGGNTEAFF. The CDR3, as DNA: TGTGCCGCCGGAAGGGGCGGAAACACTGAAGCTTTCTTT.